A single T cell receptor beta chain is shown here with its context. Measured with immunoSEQ multiplex PCR; TCRdb has only the in-frame clones, and not every one. This sample has approximately 250,000 clones, with approximately 81% found just once. Trimming shortened V by 2 bases and J by 4 bases, and 17 bases separated the two germline ends. This CDR3 has 16 amino acids. The V gene's germline CDR1 is LNHDA and CDR2 SQIVND (reference sequence). This record belongs to a study of blood T cell repertoires in COVID-19. J is TRBJ1-2 and V is TRBV19, with D possibly being TRBD1 (6 bases). The clonotype comes from a man aged 55 to 70 with acute or convalescent COVID-19. The specimen was peripheral blood. CDR3 coding DNA: TGTGCCAGTAGTATATCTTCCGACAGGCAGATCTATGGCTACACCTTC. Translation gives CASSISSDRQIYGYTF.